This TCR beta chain was retrieved from a study of shared clonotypes between healthy human individuals (TCRdb year 2020). In terms of the full investigation: Three men and a couple of women, aged 18 to 49 years, made up the cohort. For each donor, CD4 naive and CD4 memory were each run on three plates, CD8 naive on two plates, and CD8 memory on one plate. The study deeply sequenced blood TCR repertoires of five healthy adults to estimate repertoire size and the extent of clonotype sharing between individuals. Different laboratories and diverse techniques were used to prepare libraries and sequence TCR repertoires, to increase sequencing depth and limit assay-specific biases. Leukapheresis yielded between about 0.8 and 9.5 billion PBMCs per donor. What the authors observed across the whole study: Rarefaction of sorted-subset datasets indicated incomplete sequencing despite the large sequencing depth. Sampling was restricted to blood, and TCR repertoires in tissues likely differ from the TCR repertoires found in blood. Pairwise subsampling indicated that sequencing depth was expected to affect the degree of clonotype sharing among donors. The small number of donors limited the genetic and exposure-history diversity represented. Across a handful of donors, approximately 5% of naive CD4, roughly 3.5% of naive CD8, around 2.1% of memory CD4, and under 0.45% of memory CD8 clonotypes were shared. Compared with non-shared clonotypes, the clonotypes found in all four sorted-subset donors had higher generation probabilities. Estimated clonotype richness was generally larger for naive than for memory subsets.

With respect to this clone: This receptor's antigen is unknown. Base quality data are lacking; no much larger clone is found one base away.

V is reduced by 2 bases and J by 3 bases, leaving a spacing of 11 bases between them. Based on the germline V gene (reference sequence), the CDR1 and CDR2 sequences are SGHKS and YYEKEE. There are 14 amino acids in the CDR3, from cysteine to phenylalanine inclusive. Only the CDR3 portion is preserved as DNA: 42 bases, with reading frame beginning at the first base. Using the deep immunoSEQ assay, TCR CDR3 regions were amplified from genomic DNA by multiplex PCR. Extracted genomic DNA from each cell subset was spread evenly across all wells of several immunoSEQ 96-well plates, with each plate serving as a replicate. For sorted subsets, roughly 200 ng of genomic DNA, equivalent to some 30,000 T cell genomes, went into each replicate PCR. Purified libraries were measured with a Qubit 3.0 fluorometer, size-checked on a Bioanalyzer 2100, and measured again with the KAPA Library Quantification kit. Every immunoSEQ 96-well plate was sequenced on a separate single-read 150-cycle Illumina NextSeq 550 flow cell. In the authors' own workflow: Because the immunoSEQ output held only junctional sequences and lacked quality scores, the filtering could not match the filtering applied to full-length reads. To assign V/J genes and CDR3, sequences were annotated using PyIR, a Python wrapper for IgBLAST v1.9, with IMGT germline references. Reads were filtered out if the reads had weak V/J assignments (E-value above 1e-6), no CDR3, stop codons, out-of-frame junctions, or ambiguous translated residues. A V3J clonotype was defined by an identical inferred V gene, J gene, and CDR3 amino acid sequence. The percentage overlap between two repertoires was calculated by dividing the number of shared unique clonotypes by the size of the smaller repertoire. Three approaches were used to assess repertoire richness: RTK rarefaction, the Chao1 estimator, and Recon v2.1 estimates of unobserved clonotypes. Generation probabilities for all TCRbeta clonotypes obtained by the gDNA method from a handful of donors were computed using OLGA. TCRdb re-hosts the immuneACCESS table, in-frame sequences only. Its copies lack some clones; in the studies checked, an unresolved V gene accounts for under half of them, and the cause for the rest is not known. V, J and clone size were drawn from that table, and D and trimming were deduced from the DNA. The sample has roughly 590,000 clones on record, less than 97% of them singletons. In total, the top ten clones hold approximately 0.1% of the sample.

For the CD8 naive samples, CD45RO-negative cells were positively selected for CCR7, yielding a CD45RA+CCR7+ population from which TemRA cells were excluded. Healthy HIV-negative adults with no recently reported acute infections or vaccinations were included as donors. Every donor was a Caucasian adult living in Nashville, Tennessee, USA. After blood collection by leukapheresis, PBMCs were isolated using Ficoll-Histopaque density gradient centrifugation and then cryopreserved in the vapor phase of liquid nitrogen. Analytical flow cytometry was used to check the purity and quantity of every magnetically sorted T cell population. Genomic DNA was isolated from every sorted fraction and measured by UV absorbance on a Nanodrop 2000c.

This sequence was found in a young woman in good health. The sample was naive CD8+ T cells sorted from blood. What the cell subset or site label conveys for this sample: CD45RA+CCR7+. Recombination joined TRBV5-5 with TRBJ1-1; no D segment can be confidently identified. The CDR3 region has the sequence CASSFPSGYTEAFF. The nucleotides read TGTGCCAGCAGCTTCCCCTCGGGGTACACTGAAGCTTTCTTT.